These T cell receptor beta chains were read from a single sample in a study of blood T cell repertoires in COVID-19. The protocol was immunoSEQ multiplex PCR, while the TCRdb copy is restricted to in-frame clones and leaves out a portion. The profile shows roughly 150,000 clones, almost 85% of them singletons. The sample consisted of peripheral blood. The source is a human donor with acute or convalescent COVID-19. The donor label of this sample is uncertain. Both conserved end residues are part of each CDR3. Each record gives: V gene, D gene, J gene, clone size, CDR3 DNA, CDR3 protein. A D gene is named only where the DNA matches it firmly. Size tells how often a clone was seen (once, few, many) or the class of an expanded clone, and some rows leave it out.

v_gene: TRBV19; d_gene: TRBD1; j_gene: TRBJ1-1; abundance: few; CDR3nt: TGTGCCAGTAGTTCGGGACAGGTAAACACTGAAGCTTTCTTT; CDR3aa: CASSSGQVNTEAFF
v_gene: TRBV28; d_gene: TRBD1; j_gene: TRBJ2-5; abundance: -; CDR3nt: TGTGCCAGCAGTCGGGACAGTCAAAGGGGAGAGACCCAGTACTTC; CDR3aa: CASSRDSQRGETQYF
v_gene: TRBV7-2; d_gene: TRBD1; j_gene: TRBJ2-3; abundance: -; CDR3nt: TGTGCCAGCAGCCCGGGACAGGGGAAGTCTACGCAGTATTTT; CDR3aa: CASSPGQGKSTQYF
v_gene: TRBV27; d_gene: TRBD1; j_gene: TRBJ1-2; abundance: once; CDR3nt: TGTGCCAGCAGTCCCACAGGGGGCCCCAATTATGGCTACACCTTC; CDR3aa: CASSPTGGPNYGYTF
v_gene: TRBV6-2/TRBV6-3; d_gene: -; j_gene: TRBJ1-5; abundance: -; CDR3nt: TGTGCCAGCAGTGGAATTAAGGGGGAGATCTTGGGCAATCAGCCCCAGCATTTT; CDR3aa: CASSGIKGEILGNQPQHF
v_gene: TRBV30; d_gene: TRBD1; j_gene: TRBJ2-3; abundance: -; CDR3nt: TGTGCCTGGAGTAGGGACAGGGCTAGCACAGATACGCAGTATTTT; CDR3aa: CAWSRDRASTDTQYF
v_gene: TRBV10-3; d_gene: -; j_gene: TRBJ1-2; abundance: -; CDR3nt: TGTGCCATCAGTGAGGGCCGAGGCTACACCTTC; CDR3aa: CAISEGRGYTF
v_gene: TRBV9; d_gene: TRBD1; j_gene: TRBJ1-1; abundance: -; CDR3nt: TGTGCCAGCAGCGTGGGGCTTCTGGGACAGCCCTCTGCAGAAGCTTTCTTT; CDR3aa: CASSVGLLGQPSAEAFF
v_gene: TRBV13; d_gene: TRBD1; j_gene: TRBJ2-5; abundance: -; CDR3nt: TGTGCCAGCAGCTTCGGGAAACAGGGGAAAGAGACCCAGTACTTC; CDR3aa: CASSFGKQGKETQYF
v_gene: TRBV30; d_gene: -; j_gene: TRBJ2-2; abundance: -; CDR3nt: TGTGCCTGGAGCGAGACCGGGATCGCGAACACCGGGGAGCTGTTTTTT; CDR3aa: CAWSETGIANTGELFF
v_gene: TRBV19; d_gene: -; j_gene: TRBJ1-4; abundance: -; CDR3nt: TGTGCCAGTAGTACTGGGACTAAAGTTGAAAAACTGTTTTTT; CDR3aa: CASSTGTKVEKLFF
v_gene: TRBV5-4; d_gene: -; j_gene: TRBJ1-2; abundance: -; CDR3nt: TGTGCCAGCAGCCCGATGACAGAGGCCTCCTATGGCTACACCTTC; CDR3aa: CASSPMTEASYGYTF
v_gene: TRBV7-2; d_gene: TRBD1; j_gene: TRBJ2-7; abundance: -; CDR3nt: TGTGCCAGCAGCTTACATGACAGGGGATACGAGCAGTACTTC; CDR3aa: CASSLHDRGYEQYF
v_gene: TRBV15; d_gene: -; j_gene: TRBJ1-4; abundance: -; CDR3nt: TGTGCCACCAGCAGAGTCAAAGAAAAACTGTTTTTT; CDR3aa: CATSRVKEKLFF
v_gene: TRBV7-9; d_gene: TRBD2; j_gene: TRBJ2-3; abundance: -; CDR3nt: TGTGCCAGCAGCTTAGGCGGGGGGGCCCCCGCCTTT; CDR3aa: CASSLGGGAPAF
v_gene: TRBV19; d_gene: TRBD1; j_gene: TRBJ2-7; abundance: -; CDR3nt: TGTGCCAGTAGCGGGACAGGGTTGATGGAGCAGTACTTC; CDR3aa: CASSGTGLMEQYF
v_gene: TRBV7-3; d_gene: -; j_gene: TRBJ1-1; abundance: -; CDR3nt: TGTGCCAGCAGCTTAAATCGGGTTGGACAACGTGACACTGAAGCTTTCTTT; CDR3aa: CASSLNRVGQRDTEAFF
v_gene: TRBV29-1; d_gene: -; j_gene: TRBJ1-6; abundance: few; CDR3nt: TGCAGCGTGCGGACAGAGAATTCACCCCTCCACTTT; CDR3aa: CSVRTENSPLHF
v_gene: TRBV18; d_gene: TRBD1; j_gene: TRBJ1-6; abundance: -; CDR3nt: TGTGCCAGCTCCCCCCAGGGACAGGGAGTAGGATCACCCCTCCACTTT; CDR3aa: CASSPQGQGVGSPLHF
v_gene: TRBV18; d_gene: -; j_gene: TRBJ1-1; abundance: -; CDR3nt: TGTGCCAGCTCACAGGGGAAGGGCACTGAAGCTTTCTTT; CDR3aa: CASSQGKGTEAFF
v_gene: TRBV6-2/TRBV6-3; d_gene: -; j_gene: TRBJ2-5; abundance: -; CDR3nt: TGTGCCAGCAGTTACGGCAGATACCCGGGGACCCAGTACTTC; CDR3aa: CASSYGRYPGTQYF
v_gene: TRBV5-4; d_gene: TRBD2; j_gene: TRBJ2-1; abundance: -; CDR3nt: TGTGCCAGCACAACCGGGGGGGCTGCTTGGAATGAGCAGTTCTTC; CDR3aa: CASTTGGAAWNEQFF
v_gene: TRBV5-6; d_gene: -; j_gene: TRBJ1-3; abundance: -; CDR3nt: TGTGCCAGCAGCTTAGGACTACAAGGGAACACCATATATTTT; CDR3aa: CASSLGLQGNTIYF
v_gene: TRBV18; d_gene: -; j_gene: TRBJ1-6; abundance: -; CDR3nt: TGTGCCAGCTCACCGACAGGCGCGAGCTCCTATAATTCACCCCTCCACTTT; CDR3aa: CASSPTGASSYNSPLHF
v_gene: TRBV5-1; d_gene: -; j_gene: TRBJ2-2; abundance: -; CDR3nt: TGCGCCAGCAGCTCTCTTTTCTCGGGCCAAAGGGGGCTGTTTTTT; CDR3aa: CASSSLFSGQRGLFF
v_gene: TRBV23-1; d_gene: -; j_gene: TRBJ2-3; abundance: -; CDR3nt: TGCGCCAGCAGTCAACAACAGGGCGCCACAGATACGCAGTATTTT; CDR3aa: CASSQQQGATDTQYF
v_gene: TRBV4-3; d_gene: -; j_gene: TRBJ2-2; abundance: many; CDR3nt: TGCGCCAGCAGCCAAGCGCCGGGACTTCTGAACACCGGGGAGCTGTTTTTT; CDR3aa: CASSQAPGLLNTGELFF
v_gene: TRBV25-1; d_gene: -; j_gene: TRBJ1-5; abundance: -; CDR3nt: TGTGCCAGCAGTCCCACAGGGAACCAGCCCCAGCATTTT; CDR3aa: CASSPTGNQPQHF
v_gene: TRBV6-1; d_gene: -; j_gene: TRBJ1-1; abundance: -; CDR3nt: TGTGCCAGCAGTGACGGAGGGGCTCTGAACACTGAAGCTTTCTTT; CDR3aa: CASSDGGALNTEAFF
v_gene: TRBV30; d_gene: TRBD1; j_gene: TRBJ1-2; abundance: -; CDR3nt: TGTGCCTGGAGGACACAGGGGGTAGGACATGGCTACACCTTC; CDR3aa: CAWRTQGVGHGYTF
v_gene: TRBV19; d_gene: -; j_gene: TRBJ1-4; abundance: -; CDR3nt: TGTGCCAGTAGTATCAACCCCAGGGGCCTTAATGAAAAACTGTTTTTT; CDR3aa: CASSINPRGLNEKLFF
v_gene: TRBV6-5; d_gene: TRBD1; j_gene: TRBJ1-6; abundance: few; CDR3nt: TGTGCCAGCAGCCAAGGGACAGGGGAATCACCCCTCCACTTT; CDR3aa: CASSQGTGESPLHF
v_gene: TRBV6-2/TRBV6-3; d_gene: -; j_gene: TRBJ1-2; abundance: -; CDR3nt: TGTGCCAGCAGTTACCTGGGGCAGCAATATGGCTACACCTTC; CDR3aa: CASSYLGQQYGYTF
v_gene: TRBV7-2; d_gene: -; j_gene: TRBJ2-1; abundance: -; CDR3nt: TGTGCCAGCAGCCACCAGTGGGGGCGGGGGACCTACAATGAGCAGTTCTTC; CDR3aa: CASSHQWGRGTYNEQFF
v_gene: TRBV10-2; d_gene: -; j_gene: TRBJ1-1; abundance: many; CDR3nt: TGCGCCACTACCGGGGGGGGCGGCACTGAAGCTTTCTTT; CDR3aa: CATTGGGGTEAFF
v_gene: TRBV13; d_gene: -; j_gene: TRBJ1-2; abundance: -; CDR3nt: TGTGCCAGCAGCCTGCAGGCCTCCTATGGCTACACCTTC; CDR3aa: CASSLQASYGYTF
v_gene: TRBV12-5; d_gene: TRBD1; j_gene: TRBJ2-1; abundance: -; CDR3nt: TGTGCTAGTGGAGAAGATAGGACAGGTGCGTACAATGAGCAGTTCTTC; CDR3aa: CASGEDRTGAYNEQFF
v_gene: TRBV30; d_gene: -; j_gene: TRBJ1-6; abundance: -; CDR3nt: TGTGCCTGGAGTGTATCTCGGGTCGCGAATTCACCCCTCCACTTT; CDR3aa: CAWSVSRVANSPLHF
v_gene: TRBV6-9; d_gene: -; j_gene: TRBJ1-5; abundance: once; CDR3nt: TGTGCCAGCAGAACCACTCTCCCAGGGGATAGCAATCAGCCCCAGCATTTT; CDR3aa: CASRTTLPGDSNQPQHF
v_gene: TRBV6-1; d_gene: TRBD2; j_gene: TRBJ2-1; abundance: -; CDR3nt: TGTGCCAGCAGTGAACGGGGGGGATCCTACAATGAGCAGTTCTTC; CDR3aa: CASSERGGSYNEQFF
v_gene: TRBV5-1; d_gene: TRBD1; j_gene: TRBJ1-4; abundance: once; CDR3nt: TGCGCCAGCAGCTTTGGACAGGAGGCGACTCGACTGTTTTTT; CDR3aa: CASSFGQEATRLFF
v_gene: TRBV6-2/TRBV6-3; d_gene: -; j_gene: TRBJ1-6; abundance: few; CDR3nt: TGTGCCAGCAGCCATGGGCTGAGCTCCTATAATTCACCCCTCCACTTT; CDR3aa: CASSHGLSSYNSPLHF
v_gene: TRBV6-6; d_gene: -; j_gene: TRBJ2-7; abundance: -; CDR3nt: TGTGCCAGCAGCGACGGGACTTCTTACGAGCAGTACTTC; CDR3aa: CASSDGTSYEQYF
v_gene: TRBV4-1; d_gene: -; j_gene: TRBJ1-2; abundance: -; CDR3nt: TGCGCCAGCAGCCAAGATCGGGATGAACCTTACTATGGCTACACCTTC; CDR3aa: CASSQDRDEPYYGYTF